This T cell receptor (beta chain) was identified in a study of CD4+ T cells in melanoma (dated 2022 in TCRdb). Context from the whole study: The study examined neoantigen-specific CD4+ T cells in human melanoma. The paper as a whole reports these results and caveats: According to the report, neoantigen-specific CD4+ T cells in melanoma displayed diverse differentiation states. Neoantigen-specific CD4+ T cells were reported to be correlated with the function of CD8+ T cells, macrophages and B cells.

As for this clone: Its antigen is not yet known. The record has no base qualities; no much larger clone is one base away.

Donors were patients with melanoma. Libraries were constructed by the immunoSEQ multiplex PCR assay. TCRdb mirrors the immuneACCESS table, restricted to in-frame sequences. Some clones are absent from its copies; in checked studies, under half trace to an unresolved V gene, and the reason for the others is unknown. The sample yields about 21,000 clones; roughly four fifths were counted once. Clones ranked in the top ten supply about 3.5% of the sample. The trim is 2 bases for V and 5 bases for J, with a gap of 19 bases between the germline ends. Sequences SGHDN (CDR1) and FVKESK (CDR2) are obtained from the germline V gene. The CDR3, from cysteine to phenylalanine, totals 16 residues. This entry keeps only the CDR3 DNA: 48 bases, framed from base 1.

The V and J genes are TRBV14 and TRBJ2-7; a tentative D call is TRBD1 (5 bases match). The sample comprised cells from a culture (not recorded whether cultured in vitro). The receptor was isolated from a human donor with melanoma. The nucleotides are TGTGCCAGCAGCCAAATGCTCGTACCAGGGATGAACGAGCAGTACTTC. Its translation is CASSQMLVPGMNEQYF.